The T cell receptor (beta chain) under discussion was sequenced for a study of T cell changes during pregnancy in multiple sclerosis. TCRdb keeps only in-frame clones here, not all; method: immunoSEQ multiplex PCR. The table records around 35,000 clones, 75% to 95% of them present only once. CDR1 and CDR2 from the germline V gene are MDHEN and SYDVKM. Trimming removed 0 bases from V and 7 bases from J, with 9 bases in between. The CDR3 totals 13 residues. Sequencing used CD8+ T cells from peripheral blood mononuclear cells, obtained in the first trimester of pregnancy. The chain recombines TRBV28 with TRBJ1-2; D unresolved. This receptor was taken from a female donor with multiple sclerosis, enrolled in a pregnancy study. The CDR3 nucleotides are TGTGCCAGCAGTTTATGGCGGAGAGGTGGCTACACCTTC. This codes for CASSLWRRGGYTF.